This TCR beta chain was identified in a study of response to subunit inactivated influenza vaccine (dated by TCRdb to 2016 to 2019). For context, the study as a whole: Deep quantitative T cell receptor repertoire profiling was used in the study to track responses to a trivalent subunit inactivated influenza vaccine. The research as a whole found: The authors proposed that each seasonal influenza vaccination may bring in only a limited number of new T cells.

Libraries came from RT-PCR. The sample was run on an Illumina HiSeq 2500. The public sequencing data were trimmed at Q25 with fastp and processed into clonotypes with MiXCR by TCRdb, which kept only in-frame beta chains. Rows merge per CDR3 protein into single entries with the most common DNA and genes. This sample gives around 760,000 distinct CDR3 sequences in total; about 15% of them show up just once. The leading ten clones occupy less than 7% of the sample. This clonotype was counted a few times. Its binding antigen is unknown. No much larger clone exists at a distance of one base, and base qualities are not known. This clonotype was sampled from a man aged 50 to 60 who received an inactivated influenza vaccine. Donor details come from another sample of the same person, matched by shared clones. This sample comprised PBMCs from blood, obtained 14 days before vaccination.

The CDR3 region has the sequence CASSVKTRDYEQYF. The nucleotide sequence reads as follows: TGTGCCAGCAGCGTTAAGACCCGAGATTACGAGCAGTACTTC. The sequence joins TRBV5-5 to TRBJ2-7, with no confident D gene call. The CDR1 and CDR2 encoded by the germline V gene (reference sequence) are SGHKS and YYEKEE. The CDR3 covers 14 residues, taking in both the cysteine and the phenylalanine. The entry retains the CDR3 DNA only, 42 bases that are in frame from base 1. Trimming removed 4 bases from V and 4 bases from J, leaving 15 bases between the germline ends.